Sequencing of this T cell receptor (beta chain) was carried out in a study of T cell repertoires in aging, cancer and after chemotherapy. With regard to this clonotype: Its specificity is not known.

Findings of the study overall: In healthy donors, age-related TCR diversity loss mainly reflected lost richness.

A mixed TRB-A/B primer pool amplified rearranged TRB by multiplex touch-down PCR. TCRdb analysed the multiplex PCR reads with MiXCR anew, one entry per CDR3 protein. This table holds 9,400 or so distinct CDR3 sequences, approximately 40% found once. Amplification of TCR beta used genomic DNA extracted from peripheral blood. This receptor was obtained from a human donor in good health. What was sequenced was blood.

The CDR3 DNA follows: TGTGCCAGCTCACCACTTGGGACAGGGGTTGGAAACACCATATATTTT. Protein product: CASSPLGTGVGNTIYF. The chain couples TRBV18 to TRBJ1-3; 10 bases fit TRBD1. The CDR3 is made up of 16 amino acids. J was trimmed by 3 bases and V by 1 base; bases with no gene match: 3. Germline values: CDR1 KGHSH, CDR2 LQKENI.